This TCR beta chain appears in the sequencing data of a study of a mutant IDH1 vaccine in newly diagnosed glioma. Study details: V12 occurred at week 35 and V13 at week 47. Overall study results and limits: No link was apparently found between pseudoprogression and changes in top peripheral T cell clonotypes. Vaccine-induced responses were seen in approximately 92% of patients, spanning several MHC alleles.

Regarding time point: week 47, end of study. The vaccine gave 300 ug of a 20-mer mutant IDH1 peptide subcutaneously per dose. Worth noting for this clone: Its cognate antigen is unknown.

Trimming took 0 bases from V and 5 from J, leaving 12 bases between them. This CDR3 is built from 15 residues. CDR1 is MNHEY and CDR2 is SVGAGI in the germline V gene. Generated by immunoSEQ multiplex PCR, the TCRdb table keeps only in-frame clones and is missing some. The sample contains about 56,000 clones, 75% to 90% of which appear only once. The clonotype originates from a woman aged 45-59 years with glioma. The sequenced sample was PBMCs, obtained from a glioma patient whose treatment included an IDH1 peptide vaccine. J is TRBJ2-3 and V is TRBV6-5, with D possibly being TRBD2 (5 bases). The CDR3 is CASSYSKRGQDTQYF. DNA of the CDR3: TGTGCCAGCAGTTACTCGAAAAGAGGGCAAGATACGCAGTATTTT.